Listed here are 29 T cell receptor beta chains from one sample, sequenced in a study of blood T cell repertoires in COVID-19. The method was immunoSEQ multiplex PCR; TCRdb's version includes in-frame clones alone and lacks a portion of them. The table shows 140,000 to 150,000 clones, with roughly 88% occurring only once. Sequencing was performed on peripheral blood. The receptor set was obtained from a woman aged 60 to 75 with COVID-19, enrolled during active disease.

In DNA form, the CDR3 reads TGCGCCAGCAGCTTGGAAACAGGCCCCTACGAGCAGTACTTC. Translating it yields CASSLETGPYEQYF. V and J are TRBV5-1 and TRBJ2-7, with D perhaps TRBD1 (5 bases). Germline CDR1 reads SGHRS; CDR2 reads YFSETQ. The CDR3 sequence is 14 residues long. The ends were cut back, 0 bases at V and 2 bases at J, with 9 bases in the middle.

This chain connects TRBV7-2 to TRBJ1-2, with 7 positions matching TRBD1. Germline V gives CDR1 SGHTA, CDR2 FQGNSA. The CDR3 is 16 amino acids. Trimming took 5 bases from V and 5 from J; bases not matched to a gene: 14. The CDR3 DNA reads as TGTGCCAGCAGCGTAGAGACGGGGACAGCGCCATATGGCTACACCTTC. This codes for CASSVETGTAPYGYTF.

The chain recombines TRBV7-2 with TRBJ2-7, with 9 bases fitting TRBD2. Germline V lookup: CDR1 SGHTA, CDR2 FQGNSA. CDR3 length: 17 amino acids. The V segment lost 6 bases and the J segment 0 bases; nucleotides outside the gene matches: 12. The CDR3 DNA follows: TGTGCCAGCAGTCGTTATATCCTAGCGGGGAGCTCCTACGAGCAGTACTTC. Protein sequence: CASSRYILAGSSYEQYF.

CDR3 sequence reads: CSVALAGGKETQYF. In DNA, the CDR3 is TGCAGCGTCGCACTAGCGGGGGGGAAAGAGACCCAGTACTTC. The V gene is TRBV29-1, the J gene TRBJ2-5, with 13 bases aligning to TRBD2. Trimming at V came to 6 bases and at J to 3 bases, leaving 4 bases not matched to a gene. The CDR3 sequence is 14 residues long. Per germline, CDR1 SQVTM and CDR2 ANQGSEA.

J is TRBJ1-2 and V is TRBV10-2, with 12 bases that match TRBD1. CDR3 length: 13 residues. Germline CDR1 and CDR2: WSHSY and SAAADI. V lost 6 bases to trimming and J lost 7 bases; unmatched junction nucleotides: 3. CDR3 region: CASSGTGGGGYTF. CDR3 sequence (DNA): TGCGCCAGCAGCGGGACAGGGGGCGGTGGCTACACCTTC.

The J gene is TRBJ2-2, the V gene TRBV4-1; possible D gene TRBD2, 7 bases. V lost 2 bases and J 3 bases, leaving 13 bases between the germline ends. The germline V gene encodes CDR1 MGHRA and CDR2 YSYEKL. This CDR3 comprises 16 residues. The CDR3 sequence is CASSQPEGGDTGELFF. The CDR3 region has the DNA TGCGCCAGCAGCCAACCCGAGGGGGGGGACACCGGGGAGCTGTTTTTT.

This chain connects TRBV18 to TRBJ2-7, with 11 bases lining up with TRBD1. V lost 3 bases and J lost 0; bases outside the gene matches: 4. Germline V gene data show CDR1 as KGHSH and CDR2 as LQKENI. This CDR3 spans 16 amino acids. The CDR3 bases are TGTGCCAGCTCACCCGGACAGGGGGCCAGCTCCTACGAGCAGTACTTC. Protein product: CASSPGQGASSYEQYF.

The chain uses TRBV21-1 and TRBJ1-5; the DNA was not compared with TRBD1, the D call given in the table. TRBV21-1 constitutes a pseudogene. The CDR3 is made up of 14 amino acids. CDR3 in amino acids: CASSKDTSNQPQHF. As DNA, the CDR3 is TGTGCCAGCAGCAAGGACACTAGCAATCAGCCCCAGCATTTT.

The chain couples TRBV19 to TRBJ2-5; 10 nucleotides agree with TRBD2. The J segment lost 5 bases and the V segment lost 6 bases, leaving 9 bases of the junction unmatched. The CDR3 is 15 residues long. Looked up from germline, CDR1 is LNHDA and CDR2 is SQIVND (reference sequence). As DNA, the CDR3 is TGTGCCAGTAGCTTAACCGGGACTAGCGCGGAGACCCAGTACTTC. It translates to CASSLTGTSAETQYF.

This clone was recorded once. The chain combines TRBV19 with TRBJ1-2, with 10 nucleotides matching TRBD1. In germline, CDR1 is LNHDA, CDR2 SQIVND (reference sequence). The CDR3 covers 15 residues. The V gene end was trimmed by 2 bases and the J gene end by 3 bases; junction bases not matched to a gene: 3. The chain's CDR3 is CASSILGTGDYGYTF. In nucleotides, the CDR3 is TGTGCCAGTAGTATACTAGGGACAGGGGACTATGGCTACACCTTC.

The chain carries TRBV10-3 and TRBJ2-7; D might be TRBD2 (5 bases). The V and J ends lost 8 bases and 0 bases respectively, with 8 bases between them. CDR3 length: 12 residues. CDR1 is ENHRY, CDR2 SYGVKD, per germline. The CDR3 nucleotides are TGTGCCATCGGACGGGACTCCTACGAGCAGTACTTC. It specifies CAIGRDSYEQYF.

CDR3 residues: CASSYRGRTEAFF. The CDR3, as DNA: TGTGCCAGCAGTTACCGGGGGAGGACTGAAGCTTTCTTT. The chain links TRBV6-2 or TRBV6-3 to TRBJ1-1; perhaps TRBD1 as D (5 bases). Germline assignment: CDR1 MNHEY and CDR2 SVGEGT. The CDR3 extends over 13 amino acids. V was shortened by 2 bases and J by 5 bases, with 9 bases between the two germline ends.

The chain carries TRBV24-1 and TRBJ2-3; TRBD1 agrees at 7 bases. The CDR3 extends over 16 amino acids. Looked up from germline, CDR1 is KGHDR and CDR2 is SFDVKD. Trimming cost V 6 bases and J 6 bases; bases outside gene matches: 14. CDR3 sequence: CATSPSPGQPYDTQYF. The CDR3 DNA reads as TGTGCCACCAGTCCATCCCCGGGACAGCCTTACGATACGCAGTATTTT.

The rearrangement uses TRBV7-3 and TRBJ2-6, with 7 bases matching TRBD1. There are 16 residues in the CDR3. Germline trimming cut 5 bases from V and 2 bases from J; bases unmatched to any gene: 6. The V gene's germline CDR1 is SGHTA and CDR2 FQGTGA. CDR3: CASSPDTGAGANVLTF. The CDR3 DNA reads TGTGCCAGCAGCCCAGACACAGGGGCTGGGGCCAACGTCCTGACTTTC. Full variable domain (remainder filled in from reference TRBV7-3 and TRBJ2-6): GAGVSQTPSNKVTEKGKYVELRCDPISGHTALYWYRQSLGQGPEFLIYFQGTGAADDSGLPNDRFFAVRPEGSVSTLKIQRTERGDSAVYLCASSPDTGAGANVLTFGAGSRLTVL.

The table lists this clone with a count of one. J is TRBJ2-1 and V is TRBV9; 9 positions match TRBD2. Germline lookup yields CDR1 SGDLS and CDR2 YYNGEE. The CDR3 has 16 amino acids. J gave up 0 bases and V 3 bases, and 4 bases lay outside the gene matches. The CDR3 loop is CASSGPRGGSYNEQFF. As DNA, the CDR3 is TGTGCCAGCAGCGGACCGCGGGGGGGCTCCTACAATGAGCAGTTCTTC.

This clone has just one count. At one boundary the junction diverges from the germline segment, which might be a read error. This chain connects TRBV7-7 to TRBJ2-1; a possible D gene is TRBD2 (8 bases). CDR1 and CDR2 from the germline V gene are SSHAT and FNYEAQ (reference sequence). The CDR3 totals 16 residues. The CDR3 here is CASSLAGTAGAYEQFF. Written as DNA, the CDR3 is TGTGCTAGCAGCTTAGCAGGGACAGCGGGGGCCTATGAGCAGTTCTTC.

V gene TRBV5-5 combines with J gene TRBJ2-5; D remains ambiguous. The ends were cut back, 2 bases at V and 2 bases at J, with 13 bases in the middle. Germline lookup yields CDR1 SGHKS and CDR2 YYEKEE (reference sequence). This CDR3 spans 15 amino acids. The CDR3 region has the DNA TGTGCCAGCAGCTTTAGCCCCCCGTTACAAGAGACCCAGTACTTC. Translation: CASSFSPPLQETQYF. Complete variable domain (other parts from reference TRBV5-5 and TRBJ2-5): DAGVTQSPTHLIKTRGQQVTLRCSPISGHKSVSWYQQVLGQGPQFIFQYYEKEERGRGNFPDRFSARQFPNYSSELNVNALLLGDSALYLCASSFSPPLQETQYFGPGTRLLVL.

The rearrangement uses TRBV5-1 and TRBJ2-5, with 9 bases matching TRBD1. Per the germline V gene, CDR1 is SGHRS and CDR2 is YFSETQ. CDR3 length: 14 residues. V shed 4 bases and J 3 bases; nucleotides not matched to a gene: 4. The CDR3, as DNA: TGCGCCAGCAGCCGGACAGGGGACAAAGAGACCCAGTACTTC. Its protein product is CASSRTGDKETQYF.

The rearrangement joins TRBV7-9 to TRBJ1-3; 8 bases match TRBD1. The CDR3 totals 15 residues. CDR1 SEHNR and CDR2 FQNEAQ come from the germline V gene (reference sequence). The ends lost 5 bases at V and 2 bases at J; junction bases unmatched: 5. Written as DNA, the CDR3 is TGTGCCAGCAGCGAAGGACAGGGCCCTGGAAACACCATATATTTT. It encodes CASSEGQGPGNTIYF.

The chain combines TRBV19 with TRBJ2-7, with D perhaps matching TRBD1 (6 bases). CDR1 LNHDA and CDR2 SQIVND come from the germline V gene (reference sequence). V lost 3 bases and J lost 5, with 14 bases in between. This CDR3 comprises 14 residues. The CDR3 spells CASSIFTGSDEQYF. The CDR3, as DNA: TGTGCCAGTAGTATTTTCACAGGGTCGGACGAGCAGTACTTC.

This rearrangement joins TRBV3-1 (or the pseudogene TRBV3-2) to TRBJ2-1; 14 bases line up with TRBD2. V shed 4 bases and J 8 bases; nucleotides not matched to a gene: 4. The CDR3 runs 15 residues. Germline CDR1 reads LGHDT; CDR2 reads YNNKEL (reference sequence). In DNA, the CDR3 is TGTGCCAGCAGCCTTGGACTAGCGGGGGGCGATGAGCAGTTCTTC. Its protein product is CASSLGLAGGDEQFF.

The chain uses TRBV2 and TRBJ1-3, with TRBD1 matching over 7 bases. With 5 bases clipped from V and 4 bases from J, the junction kept 2 bases outside the gene matches. The germline V gene has CDR1 SNHLY and CDR2 FYNNEI. This CDR3 comprises 13 residues. The CDR3 bases are TGTGCCAGCAGTCTGGACAGGGGAAACACCATATATTTT. The encoded protein is CASSLDRGNTIYF.

The chain links TRBV27 to TRBJ2-3; TRBD2 might be the D (6 bases). The germline CDR1 and CDR2 sequences are MNHEY and SMNVEV (reference sequence). The CDR3 runs 16 residues. Trimming took off 3 bases at V and 3 bases at J, with 16 bases between the two ends. The CDR3 region has the DNA TGTGCCAGCAGTTTGGGACTGCCACGAGGAACAGATACGCAGTATTTT. Its translation is CASSLGLPRGTDTQYF.

The gene calls are TRBV5-1 and TRBJ2-3, with 10 nucleotides matching TRBD1. V lost 0 bases and J lost 0; bases outside the gene matches: 4. The CDR3 has 17 residues. Looked up from germline, CDR1 is SGHRS and CDR2 is YFSETQ. The CDR3 DNA is TGCGCCAGCAGCTTGGGGAGGACAGGGGGGAGCACAGATACGCAGTATTTT. It is translated as CASSLGRTGGSTDTQYF.

This clone was observed a single time. The CDR3: CASSLGAGGQEKLFF. In DNA form, the CDR3 reads TGTGCCAGCAGTTTAGGGGCAGGGGGTCAGGAAAAACTGTTTTTT. The genes are TRBV28 and TRBJ1-4; 7 bases match TRBD1. The germline V gene has CDR1 MDHEN and CDR2 SYDVKM. CDR3 size: 15 residues. V lost 2 bases and J lost 8; bases outside the gene matches: 8.

V gene TRBV3-1 (or the pseudogene TRBV3-2) combines with J gene TRBJ2-1; 7 bases agree with TRBD2. This CDR3 spans 16 amino acids. V lost 0 bases, J lost 8 bases, and 10 bases stayed unmatched. The germline V gene has CDR1 LGHDT and CDR2 YNNKEL (reference sequence). The CDR3 region has the DNA TGTGCCAGCAGCCAAGATTGGTCGGGGGGTATTGATGAGCAGTTCTTC. Protein sequence: CASSQDWSGGIDEQFF.

J is TRBJ1-1 and V is TRBV3-1 (or the pseudogene TRBV3-2); D is undetermined. V was shortened by 0 bases and J by 0 bases, with 14 bases between the two germline ends. The CDR3 length is 17 residues. CDR1 is LGHDT and CDR2 is YNNKEL in the germline V gene (reference sequence). CDR3 amino acids: CASSQEGGETMNTEAFF. The CDR3 nucleotides are TGTGCCAGCAGCCAAGAAGGAGGAGAGACGATGAACACTGAAGCTTTCTTT.

Details on this clone: Mismatch with germline at one junction end may stem from a read error. The same CDR3 arises from other DNA sequences in this sample as well. The chain joins TRBV12-5 to TRBJ2-5; tentative D call: TRBD2 (6 bases). The germline gives CDR1 LGHNT, CDR2 FRNRAP. The CDR3 contains 17 residues. The CDR3 protein is CARGLGGTGGEQETQYF. As DNA, the CDR3 is TGTGCTAGGGGTTTGGGGGGTACAGGCGGGGAACAAGAGACCCAGTACTTC.

The CDR3 coding sequence is TGCGCCAGCAGTCGACAGGGCGGGGAGCTGTTTTTT. Its protein product is CASSRQGGELFF. This chain connects TRBV10-1 to TRBJ2-2; the match to TRBD1 covers 7 bases. V trimming: 5 bases; J trimming: 7 bases; junction bases outside the gene matches: 1. Germline CDR1 and CDR2: WNHNN and SYGVQD (reference sequence). This CDR3 comprises 12 residues.